This is a list of T cell receptor beta chains from one sample in a study of multiple sclerosis patients with progressive multifocal leukoencephalopathy. The protocol was immunoSEQ multiplex PCR, while the TCRdb copy is restricted to in-frame clones and leaves out a portion. Of about 28,000 clones detected, nearly 90% appear once; the ten largest clones hold roughly 1.3%. The sample consisted of PBMCs, taken from a patient treated with natalizumab. The source is a human donor with multiple sclerosis. CDR3s include the opening cysteine and the closing phenylalanine or tryptophan. D genes are given only for firm matches. Only some rows state a clone size, as once, few, many or a class for expanded clones.

d_call clone_size j_call v_call cdr3_nt cdr3_aa
NA NA TRBJ2-5 TRBV29-1 TGCAGCGTTAGATCCCAAGAGACCCAGTACTTC CSVRSQETQYF
NA NA TRBJ2-7 TRBV27 TGTGCCAGCAGTTTCGGGTCAGCTCCGTACGAGCAGTACTTC CASSFGSAPYEQYF
NA once TRBJ1-1 TRBV10-3 TGTGCCATCAGTGAAACAGGCCCTCAGGGAGCTTTCTTT CAISETGPQGAFF
NA NA TRBJ2-2 TRBV19 TGTGCCAGTAGTTGGGTTCCCCTCGCTATCCGACCCACCGGGGAGCTGTTTTTT CASSWVPLAIRPTGELFF
NA NA TRBJ2-7 TRBV4-3 TGCGCCAGCAGCCAAGTCGCAGGGAGCTCCTACGAGCAGTACTTC CASSQVAGSSYEQYF
TRBD1 once TRBJ1-4 TRBV9 TGTGCCAGCAGCGGGGACAGTGGAAAACTGTTTTTT CASSGDSGKLFF
TRBD1 NA TRBJ2-7 TRBV6-1 TGTGCCAGCAGTGGAGGACAGGGGGTGGCCTACGAGCAGTACTTC CASSGGQGVAYEQYF
NA NA TRBJ2-5 TRBV15 TGTGCCACCAGCGGGGTGCAGCTAGCGATCGGAGAGACCCAGTACTTC CATSGVQLAIGETQYF
NA few TRBJ1-3 TRBV4-2 TGTGCCAGCAGCCAAGGGACCGTCATATATTTT CASSQGTVIYF
TRBD1 NA TRBJ2-7 TRBV9 TGTGCCAGCAGCGTAGAGGCGACAGGGGGCTCTGAGCAGTACTTC CASSVEATGGSEQYF
TRBD2 NA TRBJ2-7 TRBV4-1 TGCGCCAGCAGCCAAGCCAGCGGGGACTCCTACGAGCAGTACTTC CASSQASGDSYEQYF
NA NA TRBJ1-2 TRBV5-4 TGTGCCAGCAGCTTGGTGGAGCTCACTAACTATGGCTACACCTTC CASSLVELTNYGYTF
NA NA TRBJ2-7 TRBV7-9 TGTGCCAGCAGCTTAGGGACAGTCGAGCAGTACTTC CASSLGTVEQYF
NA NA TRBJ1-1 TRBV30 TGTGCCTGGAGTGTATACAGGGCCACTCATCGTGACACTGAAGCTTTCTTT CAWSVYRATHRDTEAFF
NA NA TRBJ2-2 TRBV12-5 TGTGCTAGTGGCTACCGGGGTCGGCCACTATCGAACACCGGGGAGCTGTTTTTT CASGYRGRPLSNTGELFF
TRBD1 NA TRBJ1-1 TRBV19 TGTGCCAGTAGTTGGACAGGGAACACTGAAGCTTTCTTT CASSWTGNTEAFF
TRBD1 NA TRBJ1-1 TRBV9 TGTGCCAGCAGCTCCCGACAGGGGGCCAATGAAGCTTTCTTT CASSSRQGANEAFF
NA NA TRBJ1-3 TRBV7-9 TGTGCCAGCAGCCACAGAGACTCTGGAAACACCATATATTTT CASSHRDSGNTIYF
NA NA TRBJ2-3 TRBV5-1 TGCGCCACCCACTCAGGGGGCACAGATACGCAGTATTTT CATHSGGTDTQYF
NA NA TRBJ1-2 TRBV6-6 TGTGCCGGAGCCTCTGGATACTTCTATGGCTACACCTTC CAGASGYFYGYTF
NA NA TRBJ1-1 TRBV7-6 TGTGCCAGCACCTATGCATTGAACACTGAAGCTTTCTTT CASTYALNTEAFF
NA large TRBJ1-4 TRBV4-3 TGCGCCAGCAGCCAAGATTGGGGGGAAAAACTGTTTTTT CASSQDWGEKLFF
TRBD1 NA TRBJ2-1 TRBV10-2 TGCGCCAGCAAGGAGTCCAGGAGTACGGGACAGGGTATTTTCAATGAGCAGTTCTTC CASKESRSTGQGIFNEQFF
TRBD1 NA TRBJ1-1 TRBV11-2 TGTGCCAGCAGCTTAGGACAGGGGACCCTAAACACTGAAGCTTTCTTT CASSLGQGTLNTEAFF
TRBD2 NA TRBJ2-3 TRBV19 TGTGCCAGTAGTATTCGAGCTAGCGGGGTCTACGTTGGGGATACGCAGTATTTT CASSIRASGVYVGDTQYF
NA NA TRBJ2-2 TRBV18 TGTGCCAGCTCACGGGTTGGGCATAACACCGGGGAGCTGTTTTTT CASSRVGHNTGELFF
NA NA TRBJ2-7 TRBV6-1 TGTGCCAGCAGTGCAGCCTACGAGCAGTACTTC CASSAAYEQYF
TRBD1 NA TRBJ1-5 TRBV6-6 TGTGCCAGCAGTACACCGGGACAGGGCAACAATCAGCCCCAGCATTTT CASSTPGQGNNQPQHF
NA NA TRBJ2-2 TRBV7-2 TGTGCCAGCAGCTTAGCGGGGTCCGGGGAGCTGTTTTTT CASSLAGSGELFF
TRBD1 NA TRBJ2-7 TRBV6-9 TGTGCCAGCAGTTTGGGACAGAGCTCCTACGAGCAGTACTTC CASSLGQSSYEQYF
NA NA TRBJ2-2 TRBV19 TGTGCCTCCAGGGTGGCCGGGGAGCTGTTTTTT CASRVAGELFF
NA NA TRBJ2-3 TRBV5-1 TGCGCCAGCAGCTTTTTGGAGGAGGGGGATACGCAGTATTTT CASSFLEEGDTQYF
NA NA TRBJ2-2 TRBV10-3 TGTGCCATCAGTGAGACTCTACGACACACCGGGGAGCTGTTTTTT CAISETLRHTGELFF
NA NA TRBJ1-2 TRBV10-3 TGTGCCATCAGTCAACGGGACAACTATGGCTACACCTTC CAISQRDNYGYTF
TRBD1 NA TRBJ1-2 TRBV11-2 TGTGCCAGCAGCGTTGCGGGACAGGGGCATGGCTACACCTTC CASSVAGQGHGYTF
NA NA TRBJ1-1 TRBV7-6 TGTGCCAGCAAGAATAAGGACAGCGCGAACACTGAAGCTTTCTTT CASKNKDSANTEAFF
NA NA TRBJ2-7 TRBV6-6 TGTGCCAGCAGCTGGGACCAATACGAGCAGTACTTC CASSWDQYEQYF
NA NA TRBJ1-2 TRBV7-6 TGTGCCAGCAGCTTAATGGGGGGTGGAGATGGCTACACCTTC CASSLMGGGDGYTF
NA NA TRBJ1-1 TRBV27 TGTGCCAGCAGTTTAAGGGGTAGCACTGAAGCTTTCTTT CASSLRGSTEAFF
TRBD1 NA TRBJ1-2 TRBV6-5 TGTGCCAGCAGTTTGACAGGGTACTATGGCTACACCTTC CASSLTGYYGYTF
TRBD2 NA TRBJ2-3 TRBV18 TGTGCCAGCTCACCAGGAGGGAGGGTGTTCACAGATACGCAGTATTTT CASSPGGRVFTDTQYF
TRBD2 once TRBJ2-4 TRBV5-1 TGCGCCAGCAGCTTGGGCGCTAGCGGGGGCGTAGGGGCCAAAAACATTCAGTACTTC CASSLGASGGVGAKNIQYF
NA once TRBJ1-4 TRBV30 TGTGCCTTCCGGGGCGGGGGCGAATGGGAAAAACTGTTTTTT CAFRGGGEWEKLFF
NA NA TRBJ1-5 TRBV19 TGTGCCAGTAGTATCTCAAATCAGCCCCAGCATTTT CASSISNQPQHF
NA NA TRBJ2-7 TRBV27 TGTGCCAGCAGTTTATCCACAGGGATTGGTATCTACGAGCAGTACTTC CASSLSTGIGIYEQYF
NA NA TRBJ1-5 TRBV5-8 TGTGCCAGCACGCACGACTATAGCAATCAGCCCCAGCATTTT CASTHDYSNQPQHF